This section outlines one TCR beta chain sequence together with its context. Its antigen is undetermined. Researchers prepared the TCRbeta library using unique molecular identifiers, the study reports. From the PCR reads, TCRdb called clonotypes with MiXCR, one entry per CDR3 protein. The sample yields some 200,000 distinct CDR3 sequences, around 7.7% seen once. The sample belongs to a study of T-cell reconstitution after alpha-beta-depleted transplantation in children. General study results and limits: Reports say that about two months after transplant, the alpha-beta T cells came out of several hundred graft clones that had expanded. For some patients, TCRbeta diversity was high at day 60 because of recipient T cells and thymic progenitors that survived. Newly generated T cells supplied most T-cell counts and diversity one year post-transplant.

Germline-derived CDR1 and CDR2 are SQVTM and ANQGSEA. This CDR3 spans 15 amino acids. V shed 5 bases, J shed 2 bases, and the junction held 11 bases outside the gene matches. The origin of this receptor is a male patient between 2 and 10 years old who had a stem cell transplant for acute myeloid leukemia, so the T cells may come from the graft donor. Sample: PBMCs, mostly from graft donor cells, taken 360 days after TCRalphabeta/CD19-depleted stem cell transplant. V is TRBV29-1 and J is TRBJ1-2; 7 bases map to TRBD1. The CDR3 coding sequence is TGCAGCGTTTCACGGGACAGAGAGAACAACTATGGCTACACCTTC. It specifies CSVSRDRENNYGYTF.